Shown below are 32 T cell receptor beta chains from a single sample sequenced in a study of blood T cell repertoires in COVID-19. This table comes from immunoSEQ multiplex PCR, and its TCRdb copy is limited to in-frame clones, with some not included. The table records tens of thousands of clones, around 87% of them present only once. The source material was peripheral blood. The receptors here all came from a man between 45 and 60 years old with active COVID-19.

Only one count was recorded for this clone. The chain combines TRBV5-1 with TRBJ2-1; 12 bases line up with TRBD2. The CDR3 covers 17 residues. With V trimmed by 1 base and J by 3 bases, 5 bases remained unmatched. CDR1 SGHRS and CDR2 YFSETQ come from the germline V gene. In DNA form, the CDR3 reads TGCGCCAGCAGCTTGACTAGCGGGAGGCTCGACTACAATGAGCAGTTCTTC. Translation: CASSLTSGRLDYNEQFF.

This CDR3 reads CASPPRDTQYF. CDR3 nucleotide sequence: TGTGCCAGCCCCCCGAGGGATACGCAGTATTTT. The chain has TRBV9 and TRBJ2-3, with D uncertain. Germline V gene lookup returns CDR1 SGDLS and CDR2 YYNGEE. V was trimmed by 7 bases and J by 6 bases, leaving 9 bases between them. The CDR3 loop spans 11 amino acids.

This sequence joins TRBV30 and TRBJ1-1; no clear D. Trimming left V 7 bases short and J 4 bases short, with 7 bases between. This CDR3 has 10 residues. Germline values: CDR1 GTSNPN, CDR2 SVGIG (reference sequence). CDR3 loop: CASERTEAFF. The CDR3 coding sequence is TGTGCCTCTGAGCGCACTGAAGCTTTCTTT.

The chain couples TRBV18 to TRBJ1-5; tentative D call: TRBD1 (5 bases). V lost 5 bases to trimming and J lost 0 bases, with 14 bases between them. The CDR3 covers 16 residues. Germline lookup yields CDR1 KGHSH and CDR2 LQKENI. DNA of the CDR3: TGTGCCAGCTCAACCTCAGGAGGGGTTAGCAATCAGCCCCAGCATTTT. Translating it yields CASSTSGGVSNQPQHF.

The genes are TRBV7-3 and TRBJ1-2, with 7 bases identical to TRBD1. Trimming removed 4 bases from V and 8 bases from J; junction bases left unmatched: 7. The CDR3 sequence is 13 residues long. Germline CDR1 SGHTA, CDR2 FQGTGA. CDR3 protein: CASSSQQGSGYTF. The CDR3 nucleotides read TGTGCCAGCAGCTCTCAACAGGGGTCGGGCTACACCTTC.

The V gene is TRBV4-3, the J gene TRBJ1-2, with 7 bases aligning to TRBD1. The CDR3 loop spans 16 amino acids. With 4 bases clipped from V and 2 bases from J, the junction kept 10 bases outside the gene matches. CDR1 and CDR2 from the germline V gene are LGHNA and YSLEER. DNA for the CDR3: TGCGCCAGCAGCCTAGGGGGCCGCCATTCCAACTATGGCTACACCTTC. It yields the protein CASSLGGRHSNYGYTF.

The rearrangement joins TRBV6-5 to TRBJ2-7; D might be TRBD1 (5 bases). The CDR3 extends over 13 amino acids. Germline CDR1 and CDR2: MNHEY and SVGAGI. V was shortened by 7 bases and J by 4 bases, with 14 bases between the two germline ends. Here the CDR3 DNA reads TGTGCCAGCATAGGGCAGGGCAGTTACGAGCAGTACTTC. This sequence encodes CASIGQGSYEQYF.

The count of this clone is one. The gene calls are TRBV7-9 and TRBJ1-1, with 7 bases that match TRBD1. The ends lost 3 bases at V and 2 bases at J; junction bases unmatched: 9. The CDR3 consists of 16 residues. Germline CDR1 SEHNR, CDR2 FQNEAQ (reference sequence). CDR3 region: CASSFALTGSNTEAFF. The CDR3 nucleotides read TGTGCCAGCAGCTTTGCCCTGACAGGGTCTAACACTGAAGCTTTCTTT.

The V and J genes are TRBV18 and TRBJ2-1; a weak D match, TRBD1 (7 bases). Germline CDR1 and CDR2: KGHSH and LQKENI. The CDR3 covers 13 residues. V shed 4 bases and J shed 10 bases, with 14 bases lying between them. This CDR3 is CASSLIQGGEQFF. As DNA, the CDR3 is TGTGCCAGCTCACTAATTCAGGGGGGCGAGCAGTTCTTC.

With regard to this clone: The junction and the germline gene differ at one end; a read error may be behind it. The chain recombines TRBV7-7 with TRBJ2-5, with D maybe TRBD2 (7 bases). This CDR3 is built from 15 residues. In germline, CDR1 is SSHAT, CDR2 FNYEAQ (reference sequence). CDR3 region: CASSFERGARETQYF. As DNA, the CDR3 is TGTGCTAGCAGCTTTGAACGGGGGGCCCGAGAGACCCAGTACTTC.

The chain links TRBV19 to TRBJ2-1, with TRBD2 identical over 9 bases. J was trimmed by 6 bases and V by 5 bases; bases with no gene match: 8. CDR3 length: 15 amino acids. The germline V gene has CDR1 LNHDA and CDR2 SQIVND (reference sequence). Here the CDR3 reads CASSVAGERGNEQFF. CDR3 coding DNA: TGTGCCAGTAGTGTAGCGGGGGAGCGAGGCAATGAGCAGTTCTTC.

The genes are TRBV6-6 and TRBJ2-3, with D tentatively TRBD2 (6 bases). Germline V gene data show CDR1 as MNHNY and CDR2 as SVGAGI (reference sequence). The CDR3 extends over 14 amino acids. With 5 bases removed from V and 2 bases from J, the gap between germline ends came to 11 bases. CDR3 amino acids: CASSQGGVTDTQYF. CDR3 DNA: TGTGCCAGCAGTCAAGGAGGGGTCACAGATACGCAGTATTTT.

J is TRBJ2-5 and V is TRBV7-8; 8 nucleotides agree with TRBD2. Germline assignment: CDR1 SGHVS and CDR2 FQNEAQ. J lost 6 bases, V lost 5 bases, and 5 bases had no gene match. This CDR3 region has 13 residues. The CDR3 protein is CASSRGGEQTQYF. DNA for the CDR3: TGTGCCAGCAGCCGGGGGGGGGAACAGACCCAGTACTTC. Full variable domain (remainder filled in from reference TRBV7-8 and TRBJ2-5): GAGVSQSPRYKVAKRGQDVALRCDPISGHVSLFWYQQALGQGPEFLTYFQNEAQLDKSGLPSDRFFAERPEGSVSTLKIQRTQQEDSAVYLCASSRGGEQTQYFGPGTRLLVL.

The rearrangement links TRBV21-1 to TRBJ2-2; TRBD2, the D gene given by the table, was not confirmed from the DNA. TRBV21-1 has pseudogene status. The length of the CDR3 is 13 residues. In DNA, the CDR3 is TGTGCCAGCATGTTAGCGGGAGCCGGGGAGCTGTTTTTT. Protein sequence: CASMLAGAGELFF.

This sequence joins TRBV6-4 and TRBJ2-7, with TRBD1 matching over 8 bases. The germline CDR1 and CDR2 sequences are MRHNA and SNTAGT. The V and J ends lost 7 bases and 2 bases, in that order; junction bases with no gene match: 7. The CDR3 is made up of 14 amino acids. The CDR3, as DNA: TGTGCCAGCAACCGCCGGGACAGGACCTACGAGCAGTACTTC. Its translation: CASNRRDRTYEQYF.

The CDR3 protein is CSVARDRGVTEAFF. CDR3 in DNA: TGCAGCGTTGCGAGGGACAGGGGGGTAACTGAAGCTTTCTTT. The chain links TRBV29-1 to TRBJ1-1; 11 nucleotides match TRBD1. J was trimmed by 5 bases and V by 4 bases; bases with no gene match: 6. This CDR3 is built from 14 residues. The germline V gene encodes CDR1 SQVTM and CDR2 ANQGSEA.

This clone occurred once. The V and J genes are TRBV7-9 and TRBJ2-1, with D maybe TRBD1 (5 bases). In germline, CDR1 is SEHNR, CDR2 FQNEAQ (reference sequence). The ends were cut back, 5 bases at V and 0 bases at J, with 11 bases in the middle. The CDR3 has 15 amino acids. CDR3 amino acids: CASSHRTISYNEQFF. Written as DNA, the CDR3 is TGTGCCAGCAGCCACAGGACCATCTCCTACAATGAGCAGTTCTTC.

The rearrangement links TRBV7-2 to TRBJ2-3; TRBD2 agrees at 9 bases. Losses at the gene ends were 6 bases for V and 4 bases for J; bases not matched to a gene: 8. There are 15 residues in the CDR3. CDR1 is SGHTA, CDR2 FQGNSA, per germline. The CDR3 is CASSSAGGFPDTQYF. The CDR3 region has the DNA TGTGCCAGCAGTTCAGCGGGAGGTTTCCCAGATACGCAGTATTTT.

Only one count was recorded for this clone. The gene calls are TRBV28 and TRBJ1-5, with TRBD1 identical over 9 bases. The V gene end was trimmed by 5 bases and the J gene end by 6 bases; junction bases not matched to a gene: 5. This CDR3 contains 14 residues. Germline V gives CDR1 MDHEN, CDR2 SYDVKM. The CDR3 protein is CASSPGDRVQPQHF. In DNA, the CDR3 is TGTGCCAGCAGTCCTGGGGACAGGGTTCAGCCCCAGCATTTT.

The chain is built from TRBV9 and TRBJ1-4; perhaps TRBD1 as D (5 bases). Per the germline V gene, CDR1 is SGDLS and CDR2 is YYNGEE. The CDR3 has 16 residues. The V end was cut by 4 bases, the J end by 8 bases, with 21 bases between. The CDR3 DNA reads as TGTGCCAGCAGCCCTAACATCCAGGGTCTTAGGGAAAAACTGTTTTTT. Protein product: CASSPNIQGLREKLFF.

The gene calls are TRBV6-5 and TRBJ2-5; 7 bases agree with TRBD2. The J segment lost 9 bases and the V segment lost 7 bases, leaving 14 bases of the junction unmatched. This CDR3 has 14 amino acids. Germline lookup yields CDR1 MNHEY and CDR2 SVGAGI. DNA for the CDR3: TGTGCCAGCATCACATTGCAGCCCCGGGGGGCCCAGTACTTC. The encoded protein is CASITLQPRGAQYF.

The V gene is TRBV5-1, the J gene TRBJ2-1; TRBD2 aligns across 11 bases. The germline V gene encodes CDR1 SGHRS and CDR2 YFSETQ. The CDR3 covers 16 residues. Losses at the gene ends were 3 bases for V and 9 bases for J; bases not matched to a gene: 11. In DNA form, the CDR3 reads TGCGCCAGCAGCTACGGACTAGCGGGTTTAGATAGTGAGCAGTTCTTC. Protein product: CASSYGLAGLDSEQFF. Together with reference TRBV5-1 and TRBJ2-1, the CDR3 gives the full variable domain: KAGVTQTPRYLIKTRGQQVTLSCSPISGHRSVSWYQQTPGQGLQFLFEYFSETQRNKGNFPGRFSGRQFSNSRSEMNVSTLELGDSALYLCASSYGLAGLDSEQFFGPGTRLTVL.

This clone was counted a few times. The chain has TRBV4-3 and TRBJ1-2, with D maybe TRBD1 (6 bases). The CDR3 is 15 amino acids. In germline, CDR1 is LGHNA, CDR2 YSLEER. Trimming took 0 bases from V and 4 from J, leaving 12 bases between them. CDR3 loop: CASSQDPTGLYGYTF. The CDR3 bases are TGCGCCAGCAGCCAAGATCCGACAGGACTCTATGGCTACACCTTC.

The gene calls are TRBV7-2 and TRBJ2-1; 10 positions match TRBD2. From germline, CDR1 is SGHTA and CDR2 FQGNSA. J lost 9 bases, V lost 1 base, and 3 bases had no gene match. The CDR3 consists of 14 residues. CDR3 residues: CASSLGPSGGEQFF. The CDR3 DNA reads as TGTGCCAGCAGCTTAGGACCTAGCGGGGGTGAGCAGTTCTTC.

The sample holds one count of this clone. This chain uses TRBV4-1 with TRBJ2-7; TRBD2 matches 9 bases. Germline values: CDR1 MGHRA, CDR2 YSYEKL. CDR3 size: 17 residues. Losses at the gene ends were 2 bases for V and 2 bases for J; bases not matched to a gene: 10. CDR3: CASSQPPDSGGPYEQYF. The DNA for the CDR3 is TGCGCCAGCAGCCAACCTCCAGATAGCGGGGGACCCTACGAGCAGTACTTC.

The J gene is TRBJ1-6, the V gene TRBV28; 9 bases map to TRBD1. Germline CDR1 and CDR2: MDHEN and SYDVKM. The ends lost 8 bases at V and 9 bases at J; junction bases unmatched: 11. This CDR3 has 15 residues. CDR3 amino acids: CASRGLRQGGSPLHF. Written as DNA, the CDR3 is TGTGCCAGCCGGGGCTTAAGACAGGGGGGTTCACCCCTCCACTTT.

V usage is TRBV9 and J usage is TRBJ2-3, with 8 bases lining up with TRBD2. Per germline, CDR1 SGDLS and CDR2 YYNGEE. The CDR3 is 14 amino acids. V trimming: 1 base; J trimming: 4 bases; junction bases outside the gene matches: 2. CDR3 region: CASSVRTSPDTQYF. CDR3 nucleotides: TGTGCCAGCAGCGTACGGACTAGCCCAGATACGCAGTATTTT.

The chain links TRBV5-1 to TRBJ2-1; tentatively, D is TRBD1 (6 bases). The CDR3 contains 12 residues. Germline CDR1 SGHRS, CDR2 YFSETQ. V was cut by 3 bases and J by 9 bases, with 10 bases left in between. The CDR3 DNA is TGCGCCAGCAGCTCCCAGGGGTCTGAGCAGTTCTTC. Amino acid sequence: CASSSQGSEQFF.

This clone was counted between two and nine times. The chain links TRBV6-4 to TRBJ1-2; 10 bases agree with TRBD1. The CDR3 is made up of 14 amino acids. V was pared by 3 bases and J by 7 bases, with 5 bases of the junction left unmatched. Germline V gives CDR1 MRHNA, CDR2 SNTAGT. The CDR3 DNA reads TGTGCCAGCAGTGAGGCGACAGGGGGCCGTGGCTACACCTTC. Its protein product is CASSEATGGRGYTF.

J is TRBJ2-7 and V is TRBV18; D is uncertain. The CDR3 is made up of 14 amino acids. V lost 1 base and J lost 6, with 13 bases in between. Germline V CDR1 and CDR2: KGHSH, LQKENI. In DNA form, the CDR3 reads TGTGCCAGCTCACCACTTCCCGCCGGGTCCGAGCAGTACTTC. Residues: CASSPLPAGSEQYF.

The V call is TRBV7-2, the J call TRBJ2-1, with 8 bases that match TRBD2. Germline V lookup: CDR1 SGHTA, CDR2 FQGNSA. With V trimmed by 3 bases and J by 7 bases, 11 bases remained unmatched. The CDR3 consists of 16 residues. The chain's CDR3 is CASSLPGGPSGNEQFF. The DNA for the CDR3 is TGTGCCAGCAGCTTGCCGGGGGGGCCCTCGGGGAATGAGCAGTTCTTC.

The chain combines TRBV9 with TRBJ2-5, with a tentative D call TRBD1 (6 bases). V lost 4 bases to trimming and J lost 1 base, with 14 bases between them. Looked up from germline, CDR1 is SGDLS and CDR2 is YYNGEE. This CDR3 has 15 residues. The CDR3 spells CASSLFGDTQETQYF. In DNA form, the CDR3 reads TGTGCCAGCAGCTTATTCGGGGACACCCAAGAGACCCAGTACTTC.